These 3 T cell receptor beta chains came from one sample sequenced in a study of T cell responses to AZD1222 COVID-19 vaccine. Produced via immunoSEQ multiplex PCR; TCRdb's table is partial and in-frame only. Counted here are roughly 120,000 clones, roughly 88% occurring once; the ten biggest clones make up 5% to 7%. The specimen comprised peripheral blood, sampled on day 0 of AZD1222 vaccination. The receptor set was obtained from an adult in good health.

This chain uses TRBV15 with TRBJ1-2; perhaps TRBD1 as D (6 bases). Germline lookup yields CDR1 LNHNV and CDR2 YYDKDF (reference sequence). The CDR3 extends over 19 amino acids. The V and J ends lost 9 bases and 4 bases respectively, with 33 bases between them. CDR3 coding DNA: TGTGCCACGGCGAAGGGGCCGCGACAGGTGATCCCTCCTTCCTATGGCTACACCTTC. Encoded protein: CATAKGPRQVIPPSYGYTF.

The rearrangement joins TRBV6-5 to TRBJ2-5, with TRBD2 identical over 7 bases. This CDR3 is built from 16 residues. Per the germline V gene, CDR1 is MNHEY and CDR2 is SVGAGI. Unmatched junction bases numbered 7, after V lost 0 bases and J lost 3 bases. This CDR3 reads CASSYSGGWGEETQYF. The CDR3 DNA follows: TGTGCCAGCAGTTACTCGGGAGGGTGGGGGGAAGAGACCCAGTACTTC.

V and J are TRBV6-5 and TRBJ1-3, with TRBD1 matching over 7 bases. The CDR3 extends over 14 amino acids. Germline CDR1 reads MNHEY; CDR2 reads SVGAGI. V shed 4 bases and J 3 bases; nucleotides not matched to a gene: 3. This chain's CDR3 is CASSLDRIGNTIYF. As DNA, the CDR3 is TGTGCCAGCAGTTTGGACAGGATTGGAAACACCATATATTTT.